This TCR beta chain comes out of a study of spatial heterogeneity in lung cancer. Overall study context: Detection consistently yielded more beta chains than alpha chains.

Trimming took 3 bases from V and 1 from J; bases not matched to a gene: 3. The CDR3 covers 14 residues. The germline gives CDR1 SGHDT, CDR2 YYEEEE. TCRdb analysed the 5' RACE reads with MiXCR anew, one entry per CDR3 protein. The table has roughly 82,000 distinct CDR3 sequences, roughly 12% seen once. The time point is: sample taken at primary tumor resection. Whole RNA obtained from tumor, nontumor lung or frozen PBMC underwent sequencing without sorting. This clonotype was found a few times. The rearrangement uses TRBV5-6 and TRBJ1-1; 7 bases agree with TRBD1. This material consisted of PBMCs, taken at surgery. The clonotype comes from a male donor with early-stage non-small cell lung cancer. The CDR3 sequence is CASSWGQTNTEAFF. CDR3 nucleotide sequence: TGTGCCAGCAGCTGGGGACAGACGAACACTGAAGCTTTCTTT.